The subject of this entry is one T cell receptor (beta chain). CDR1 is SGHRS, CDR2 YFSETQ, per germline. The CDR3 totals 11 residues. J was trimmed by 7 bases and V by 6 bases; bases with no gene match: 2. The table came from immunoSEQ multiplex PCR; TCRdb's copy has only in-frame clones and leaves some out. Of roughly 48,000 clones listed, 85% to 90% are singletons. This record comes from a study of OX40 agonist ivuxolimab in advanced cancers. This TCR was sampled from an adult with an advanced solid tumor such as melanoma, head and neck, liver or kidney cancer. The sample was CD4+ or CD8+ T cells sorted from blood, taken in a trial of the OX40 agonist ivuxolimab. The chain couples TRBV5-1 to TRBJ2-7, with 9 bases that match TRBD1. The CDR3 coding sequence is TGCGCCAGCACACAGGGGGCTGAGCAGTACTTC. It is translated as CASTQGAEQYF.